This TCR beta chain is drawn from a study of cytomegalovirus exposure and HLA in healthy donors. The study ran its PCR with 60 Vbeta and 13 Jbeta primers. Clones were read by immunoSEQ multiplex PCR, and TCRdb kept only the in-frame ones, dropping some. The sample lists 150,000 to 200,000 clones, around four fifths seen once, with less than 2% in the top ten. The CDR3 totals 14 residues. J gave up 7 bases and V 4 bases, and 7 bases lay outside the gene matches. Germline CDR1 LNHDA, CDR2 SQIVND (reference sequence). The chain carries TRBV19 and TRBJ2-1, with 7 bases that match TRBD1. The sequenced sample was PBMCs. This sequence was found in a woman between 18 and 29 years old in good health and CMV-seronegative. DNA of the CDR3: TGTGCCAGTAGTACGGGACAGCAACTTAATGAGCAGTTCTTC. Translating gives CASSTGQQLNEQFF.